The clone carrying this TCR beta chain was seen more than once but under ten times. One entry per CDR3 protein, called by TCRdb with MiXCR from the RT-PCR reads. The table includes 25,000 or so distinct CDR3 sequences, 29% detected once. This entry comes from a study of patients and donors after allogeneic stem cell transplantation. V dropped 5 bases and J dropped 1 base, with 14 bases sitting between them. CDR3 length: 15 residues. CDR1 and CDR2 from the germline V gene are SGHTA and FQGNSA. The genes are TRBV7-2 and TRBJ1-1; TRBD1 might be the D (6 bases). Material for sequencing was blood, either unsorted or a sorted T cell fraction (not recorded which). The TCR sequence derives from a human donor who was either an allogeneic HSCT recipient or a stem cell or donor lymphocyte infusion donor (not recorded which). It is not recorded whose cells these are; they may come from a transplant donor. The CDR3 sequence: CASSLHRARNTEAFF. The CDR3 coding sequence is TGTGCCAGCAGCCTCCACAGGGCGAGGAACACTGAAGCTTTCTTT.